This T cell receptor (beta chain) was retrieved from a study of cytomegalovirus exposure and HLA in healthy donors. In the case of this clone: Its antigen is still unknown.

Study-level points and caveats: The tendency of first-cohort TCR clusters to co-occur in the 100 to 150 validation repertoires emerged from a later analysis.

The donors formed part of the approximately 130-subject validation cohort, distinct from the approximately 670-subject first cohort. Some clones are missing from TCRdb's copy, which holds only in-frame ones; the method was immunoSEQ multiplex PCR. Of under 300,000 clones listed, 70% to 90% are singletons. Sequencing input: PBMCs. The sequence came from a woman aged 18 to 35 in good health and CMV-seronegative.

The chain's CDR3 is CAWTAGGPYEQYF. DNA for the CDR3: TGTGCCTGGACGGCGGGGGGGCCCTACGAGCAGTACTTC. V is TRBV30 and J is TRBJ2-7; 9 positions agree with TRBD2. CDR3 size: 13 residues. CDR1 GTSNPN and CDR2 SVGIG come from the germline V gene (reference sequence). V dropped 4 bases and J dropped 2; count of bases not matched to a gene: 3.